These 28 T cell receptor beta chains share one sample of origin, sequenced in a study of T cell repertoires in cytomegalovirus infection. MiXCR, run by TCRdb on the reads, gives a single entry per CDR3 protein. Here the sample spans approximately 110,000 distinct CDR3 sequences, around 40% being singletons. These TCRs are of unknown antigen specificity. Here the sequenced sample was CD8+ T cells from cultured PBMCs, taken from culture after CMV antigen stimulation. Receptors were obtained from a human donor in good health (CMV status not recorded). Some clones in this sample may be carry-over from other donors' samples.

The DNA for the CDR3 is TGTGCCACGAAGACAGGGCACACCGGGGAGCTGTTTTTT. Its protein product is CATKTGHTGELFF. This chain uses TRBV9 with TRBJ2-2; 7 positions match TRBD1. CDR1 and CDR2 (germline): SGDLS, YYNGEE. V gave up 9 bases and J gave up 3 bases; unmatched junction bases: 5. The CDR3 runs 13 residues.

The genes are TRBV2 and TRBJ2-1; possible D gene TRBD1, 5 bases. CDR1 SNHLY and CDR2 FYNNEI come from the germline V gene. The CDR3 is 12 amino acids. V was cut by 8 bases and J by 5 bases, with 10 bases left in between. This chain's CDR3 is CASRGQNNEQFF. The CDR3 DNA is TGTGCCAGCCGAGGACAAAACAATGAGCAGTTCTTC.

In its sample, this clonotype was seen once. This rearrangement joins TRBV6-4 to TRBJ2-1, with D perhaps TRBD1 (6 bases). Germline-derived CDR1 and CDR2 are MRHNA and SNTAGT. V was trimmed by 6 bases and J by 3 bases, leaving 12 bases between them. The CDR3 has 14 residues. The CDR3 loop reads CASRPRQDYNEQFF. DNA for the CDR3: TGTGCCAGCAGACCTAGACAGGACTACAATGAGCAGTTCTTC.

In DNA form, the CDR3 reads TGTGCCAGCAGTCCTTATCCCAAAAGCCCGGGACAGGGAATTGGGGGCAATCAGCCCCAGCATTTT. It encodes CASSPYPKSPGQGIGGNQPQHF. The J gene is TRBJ1-5, the V gene TRBV6-5; 9 bases are a match to TRBD1. Germline V gene data show CDR1 as MNHEY and CDR2 as SVGAGI. V shed 5 bases, J shed 2 bases, and the junction held 25 bases outside the gene matches. The CDR3 covers 22 residues.

The CDR3 DNA sequence: TGTGCCAGCAGCTTAGGGCCGGGACACCCTTCCTACAATGAGCAGTTCTTC. Amino acids: CASSLGPGHPSYNEQFF. V is TRBV11-3 and J is TRBJ2-1, with D possibly TRBD1 on 6 matching bases. This CDR3 contains 17 residues. In germline, CDR1 is SGHNT, CDR2 YENEEA. Trimming removed 1 base at V and 1 base at J, with 14 bases between.

This clonotype was seen a handful of times. V and J are TRBV29-1 and TRBJ2-3; D is ambiguous. This CDR3 region has 12 residues. The V gene's germline CDR1 is SQVTM and CDR2 ANQGSEA. V was trimmed by 7 bases and J by 3 bases, leaving 11 bases between them. The CDR3 DNA sequence: TGCAGCGGAAGCTTGGTTACAGATACGCAGTATTTT. It translates to CSGSLVTDTQYF.

This chain links TRBV5-6 with TRBJ2-2, with D perhaps matching TRBD2 (6 bases). V lost 1 base to trimming and J lost 1 base, with 14 bases between them. This CDR3 spans 17 amino acids. CDR1 and CDR2 (germline): SGHDT, YYEEEE. CDR3 region: CASSLLGGEQNTGELFF. The DNA for the CDR3 is TGTGCCAGCAGCTTGTTAGGCGGGGAGCAGAACACCGGGGAGCTGTTTTTT.

The chain has TRBV20-1 and TRBJ2-3; 10 bases agree with TRBD2. V shed 0 bases, J shed 8 bases, and the junction held 11 bases outside the gene matches. This CDR3 is 16 amino acids long. Germline CDR1 DFQATT, CDR2 SNEGSKA (reference sequence). The CDR3 sequence is CSAREKGLAGVITQYF. CDR3 in DNA: TGCAGTGCTAGAGAAAAGGGCCTAGCGGGGGTGATTACGCAGTATTTT.

The chain uses TRBV12-3 or TRBV12-4 and TRBJ1-1; unclear D gene. V was shortened by 3 bases and J by 4 bases, with 15 bases between the two germline ends. The CDR3 covers 15 residues. Written as DNA, the CDR3 is TGTGCCAGCAGTTTTGGGATTTTAGGAGGCACTGAAGCTTTCTTT. It specifies CASSFGILGGTEAFF.

V and J are TRBV30 and TRBJ2-4; D not certain. Germline lookup yields CDR1 GTSNPN and CDR2 SVGIG (reference sequence). The CDR3 is 13 residues long. Deletions cut 0 bases from V and 3 bases from J, with 6 bases between. CDR3 in amino acids: CAWSVADKNIQYF. The CDR3 coding sequence is TGTGCCTGGAGTGTAGCAGACAAAAACATTCAGTACTTC.

This clonotype was seen a few times. This rearrangement joins TRBV11-2 to TRBJ1-1; no clear D gene. Trimming took 1 base from V and 0 from J, leaving 9 bases between them. This CDR3 contains 15 residues. Germline V lookup: CDR1 SGHAT, CDR2 FQNNGV. The CDR3 DNA sequence: TGTGCCAGCAGCTTAGGTCCAACCATGAACACTGAAGCTTTCTTT. Encoded protein: CASSLGPTMNTEAFF.

V is TRBV5-6 and J is TRBJ2-1; 9 bases agree with TRBD2. The ends lost 0 bases at V and 4 bases at J; junction bases unmatched: 5. The CDR3 runs to 16 residues. In germline, CDR1 is SGHDT, CDR2 YYEEEE. The CDR3 spells CASSLAAGGRYNEQFF. The DNA of the CDR3 is TGTGCCAGCAGCTTGGCTGCGGGGGGGCGATACAATGAGCAGTTCTTC.

This clonotype was found a few times. The J gene is TRBJ1-2, the V gene TRBV27, with 11 bases lining up with TRBD1. Losses at the gene ends were 3 bases for V and 8 bases for J; bases not matched to a gene: 5. There are 14 residues in the CDR3. Germline CDR1 and CDR2: MNHEY and SMNVEV (reference sequence). CDR3 coding DNA: TGTGCCAGCAGTTTTGGGACAGGGGGGACGGGCTACACCTTC. Protein: CASSFGTGGTGYTF.

This clonotype was seen more than once but under ten times. This chain links TRBV7-9 with TRBJ2-1; 7 bases are shared with TRBD1. The germline CDR1 and CDR2 sequences are SEHNR and FQNEAQ (reference sequence). V dropped 4 bases and J dropped 8; count of bases not matched to a gene: 8. This CDR3 has 14 residues. In DNA, the CDR3 is TGTGCCAGCAGCTGGGCGACAGGGATTCATGAGCAGTTCTTC. Protein: CASSWATGIHEQFF.

J is TRBJ2-5 and V is TRBV7-9, with D perhaps TRBD1 (5 bases). The CDR3 runs to 15 residues. Germline CDR1 is SEHNR and CDR2 is FQNEAQ (reference sequence). V was pared by 5 bases and J by 4 bases, with 17 bases between. The CDR3 sequence is CASSLLTGLGETQYF. The CDR3 nucleotides read TGTGCCAGCAGCCTACTCACAGGATTGGGAGAGACCCAGTACTTC.

J is TRBJ2-7 and V is TRBV7-9; TRBD1 might be the D (6 bases). The CDR3 runs 14 residues. CDR1 and CDR2 from the germline V gene are SEHNR and FQNEAQ (reference sequence). The V and J ends lost 6 bases and 2 bases respectively, with 14 bases between them. The CDR3 loop reads CASSWTGTTYEQYF. The CDR3 DNA reads TGTGCCAGCAGTTGGACCGGGACAACCTACGAGCAGTACTTC.

This clonotype was seen a handful of times. This chain uses TRBV7-6 with TRBJ2-3; 13 nucleotides align to TRBD2. After removal of 5 bases from V and 0 bases from J, the junction contained 5 bases not matched to a gene. Germline V CDR1 and CDR2: SGHVS, FNYEAQ. CDR3 length: 17 residues. This chain's CDR3 is CASSQGLAGSSTDTQYF. In DNA, the CDR3 is TGTGCCAGCAGCCAGGGACTAGCGGGATCTAGCACAGATACGCAGTATTTT.

The chain is built from TRBV11-2 and TRBJ2-3; a weak D match, TRBD2 (5 bases). CDR1 SGHAT and CDR2 FQNNGV come from the germline V gene. This CDR3 region has 14 residues. The V gene lost 0 bases and the J gene lost 4 bases, with 8 bases spanning the gap. The CDR3 loop reads CASSLETGADTQYF. In DNA, the CDR3 is TGTGCCAGCAGCTTAGAAACCGGGGCAGATACGCAGTATTTT.

V and J are TRBV19 and TRBJ1-2; D gene unclear. The CDR3 extends over 13 amino acids. The V gene lost 7 bases and the J gene lost 10 bases, with 19 bases spanning the gap. Looked up from germline, CDR1 is LNHDA and CDR2 is SQIVND (reference sequence). The CDR3 DNA sequence: TGTGCCAGTACCCAACGGAACCTACTCATCTACACCTTC. The encoded protein is CASTQRNLLIYTF.

This chain links TRBV5-8 with TRBJ2-1; 11 bases match TRBD2. Per the germline V gene, CDR1 is SGHTS and CDR2 is YDEGEE. The CDR3 covers 16 residues. V gave up 4 bases and J gave up 4 bases; unmatched junction bases: 7. CDR3 bases: TGTGCCAGCAGCGAGGGACTAGCGGTGAATTACAATGAGCAGTTCTTC. Its protein is CASSEGLAVNYNEQFF.

This clonotype showed up just a few times. V usage is TRBV7-9 and J usage is TRBJ1-1; the D gene is possibly TRBD1 (6 bases). Germline CDR1 reads SEHNR; CDR2 reads FQNEAQ (reference sequence). This CDR3 region has 13 residues. V was trimmed by 2 bases and J by 11 bases, leaving 15 bases between them. CDR3 region: CASSLLAGELAFF. The CDR3 DNA sequence: TGTGCCAGCAGCTTATTGGCAGGGGAGTTGGCTTTCTTT.

The rearrangement links TRBV2 to TRBJ1-2; the match to TRBD1 covers 8 bases. The CDR3 has 13 amino acids. V shed 2 bases and J 14 bases; nucleotides not matched to a gene: 10. Germline CDR1 is SNHLY and CDR2 is FYNNEI. The CDR3 spells CASSESGQGQSTF. The CDR3 DNA reads as TGTGCCAGCAGTGAAAGCGGACAGGGTCAATCGACCTTC.

The chain has TRBV28 and TRBJ2-3; possibly TRBD1 for D (5 bases). Germline CDR1 and CDR2: MDHEN and SYDVKM. V dropped 4 bases and J dropped 4 bases, with 18 bases sitting between them. The CDR3 has 16 residues. Here the CDR3 DNA reads TGTGCCAGCAGTTACCCCGTCAGGGATCTGGCAGATACGCAGTATTTT. Protein: CASSYPVRDLADTQYF. The entire variable domain, with the rest obtained from reference TRBV28 and TRBJ2-3, is as follows: DVKVTQSSRYLVKRTGEKVFLECVQDMDHENMFWYRQDPGLGLRLIYFSYDVKMKEKGDIPEGYSVSREKKERFSLILESASTNQTSMYLCASSYPVRDLADTQYFGPGTRLTVL.

The V gene is TRBV9, the J gene TRBJ2-2, with TRBD2 matching 9 bases. The CDR3 totals 18 residues. The germline V gene has CDR1 SGDLS and CDR2 YYNGEE. Trimming took 4 bases from V and 0 from J; bases not matched to a gene: 10. The CDR3 loop is CASSMRTSEFANTGELFF. In DNA, the CDR3 is TGTGCCAGCAGCATGAGGACTAGCGAGTTCGCGAACACCGGGGAGCTGTTTTTT.

This clonotype has only a few counts. This sequence joins TRBV28 and TRBJ1-3; maybe TRBD1 (5 bases). The germline V gene encodes CDR1 MDHEN and CDR2 SYDVKM. The CDR3 covers 15 residues. V lost 2 bases and J 0 bases, leaving 8 bases between the germline ends. The CDR3 region has the DNA TGTGCCAGCAGTTTAACAGGAAACTCTGGAAACACCATATATTTT. Its protein product is CASSLTGNSGNTIYF.

V and J are TRBV28 and TRBJ2-5; no reliable D call. V lost 6 bases and J 5 bases, leaving 19 bases between the germline ends. The CDR3 extends over 15 amino acids. Per germline, CDR1 MDHEN and CDR2 SYDVKM. CDR3 DNA: TGTGCCAGCAGGCCGACGACGAGCATGGGGGAGACCCAGTACTTC. This codes for CASRPTTSMGETQYF.

V is TRBV7-8 and J is TRBJ1-2; TRBD1 matches at 7 bases. Germline V gives CDR1 SGHVS, CDR2 FQNEAQ. This CDR3 is built from 12 residues. V shed 5 bases and J 6 bases; nucleotides not matched to a gene: 3. DNA for the CDR3: TGTGCCAGCAGCGCCGGACAGGATGGCTACACCTTC. It yields the protein CASSAGQDGYTF.

V gene TRBV6-1 combines with J gene TRBJ2-2; possibly TRBD2 for D (5 bases). Per the germline V gene, CDR1 is MNHNS and CDR2 is SASEGT. V dropped 2 bases and J dropped 4 bases, with 11 bases sitting between them. This CDR3 has 15 residues. This CDR3 reads CASSEMRGSTGELFF. The CDR3 DNA sequence: TGTGCCAGCAGTGAAATGAGAGGGTCCACCGGGGAGCTGTTTTTT.